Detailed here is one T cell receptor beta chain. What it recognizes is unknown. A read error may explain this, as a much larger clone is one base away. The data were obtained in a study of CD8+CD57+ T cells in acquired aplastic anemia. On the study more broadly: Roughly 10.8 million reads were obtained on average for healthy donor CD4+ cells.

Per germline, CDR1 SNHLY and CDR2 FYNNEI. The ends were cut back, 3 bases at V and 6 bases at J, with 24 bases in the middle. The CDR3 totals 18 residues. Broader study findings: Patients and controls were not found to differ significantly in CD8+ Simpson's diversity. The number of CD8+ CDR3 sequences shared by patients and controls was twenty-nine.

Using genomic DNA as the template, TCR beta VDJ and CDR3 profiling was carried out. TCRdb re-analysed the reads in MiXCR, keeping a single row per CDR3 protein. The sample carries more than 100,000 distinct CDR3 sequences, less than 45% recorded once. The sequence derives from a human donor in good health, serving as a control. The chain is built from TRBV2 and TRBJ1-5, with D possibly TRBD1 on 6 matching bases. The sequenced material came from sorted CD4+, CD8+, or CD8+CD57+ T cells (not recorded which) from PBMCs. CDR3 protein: CASSDNLQGSASGQPQHF. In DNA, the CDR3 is TGTGCCAGCAGTGATAACCTACAGGGTTCTGCGTCGGGTCAGCCCCAGCATTTT.